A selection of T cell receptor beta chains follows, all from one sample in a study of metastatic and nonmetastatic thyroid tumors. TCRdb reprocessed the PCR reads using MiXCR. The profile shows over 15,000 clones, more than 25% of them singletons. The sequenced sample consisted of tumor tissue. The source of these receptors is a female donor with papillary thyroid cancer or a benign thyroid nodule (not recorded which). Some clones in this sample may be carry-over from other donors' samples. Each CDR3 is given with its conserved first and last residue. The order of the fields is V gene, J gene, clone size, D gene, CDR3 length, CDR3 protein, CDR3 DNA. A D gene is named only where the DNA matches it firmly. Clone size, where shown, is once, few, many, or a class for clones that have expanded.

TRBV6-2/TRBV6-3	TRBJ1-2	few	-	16	CASSYSKSELSYGYTF	TGTGCCAGCAGTTACTCGAAATCTGAGTTGAGCTATGGCTACACCTTC
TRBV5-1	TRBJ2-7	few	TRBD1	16	CASSPYRQGVSYEQYF	TGCGCCAGCAGCCCCTACCGACAGGGGGTCTCCTACGAGCAGTACTTC
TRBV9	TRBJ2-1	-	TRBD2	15	CASSPGASGSNEQFF	TGTGCCAGCAGCCCTGGGGCTAGCGGAAGTAATGAGCAGTTCTTC
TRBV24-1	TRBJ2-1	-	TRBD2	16	CATSGRGGSSYNEQFF	TGTGCCACCAGTGGGAGGGGCGGGAGCTCCTACAATGAGCAGTTCTTC
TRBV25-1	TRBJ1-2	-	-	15	CASSESFSDTGERTF	TGTGCCAGCAGTGAATCATTCTCGGACACCGGAGAGCGTACCTTC
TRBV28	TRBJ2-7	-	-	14	CASSLTHRGGEQYF	TGTGCCAGCAGTTTAACCCACAGGGGGGGCGAGCAGTACTTC
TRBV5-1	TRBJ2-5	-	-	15	CASSLEGSGVSAQYF	TGCGCCAGCAGCTTGGAAGGTAGCGGCGTTTCGGCCCAGTACTTC
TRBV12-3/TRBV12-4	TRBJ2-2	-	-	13	CASSHTGTGELFF	TGTGCCAGCAGCCACACGGGGACCGGGGAGCTGTTTTTT
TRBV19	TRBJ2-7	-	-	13	CASSMGLTYEQYF	TGTGCCAGTAGTATGGGACTCACCTACGAGCAGTACTTC
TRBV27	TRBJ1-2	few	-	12	CASSDSGYGYTF	TGTGCCAGCAGTGACAGTGGCTATGGCTACACCTTC
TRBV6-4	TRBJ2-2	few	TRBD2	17	CASSDWGLGTGTGELFF	TGTGCCAGCAGTGACTGGGGACTAGGGACGGGCACCGGGGAGCTGTTTTTT
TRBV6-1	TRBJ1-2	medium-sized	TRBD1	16	CASRIPGQESNYGYTF	TGTGCCAGCAGGATACCGGGACAGGAATCTAACTATGGCTACACCTTC
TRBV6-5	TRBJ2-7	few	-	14	CASISRLLKGEQYF	TGTGCCAGCATTTCCAGGCTCCTAAAGGGCGAGCAGTACTTC